The text below deals with one T cell receptor beta chain. The CDR3 sequence is 16 residues long. Trimming cost V 11 bases and J 1 base; bases outside gene matches: 12. Germline CDR1 MRHNA, CDR2 SNTAGT. In the source study's methods: Estimates of nucleated cell counts were drawn from the amplification of reference gene primers. Only in-frame clones appear in the TCRdb table, and some are missing; sequencing was by immunoSEQ multiplex PCR. D and trimming were read from the DNA, whereas the V and J calls and clone size are those reported in that table. Counted here are 100,000 to 150,000 clones, approximately 80% occurring once; the ten biggest clones make up more than 35%. This sample was taken from a study of blood T cell repertoires in COVID-19. About the study: Acute and convalescent COVID-19 specimens originated in the United States, Italy and Spain. T cells, B-cell-depleted T cells, or PBMCs provided the cDNA or gDNA that served as material.

The sequencing input was peripheral blood. This receptor was identified in a man aged 35-49 years with active or convalescent COVID-19. The chain links TRBV6-4 to TRBJ2-1; 9 bases agree with TRBD2. The CDR3 bases are TGTGCCGGGACTAGCCGATACCCCCCTTCCTACAATGAGCAGTTCTTC. Protein sequence: CAGTSRYPPSYNEQFF.